The 30 T cell receptor beta chains reported below all come from one sample, sequenced in a study of monozygotic twins with inflammatory bowel disease. From its re-call of the 5' RACE reads, TCRdb lists each CDR3 protein once, without DNA. The sample totals roughly 100,000 distinct CDR3 sequences. The sample comprised blood. Every receptor here comes from a human donor with ulcerative colitis or Crohn's disease, or a healthy co-twin of an affected twin (not recorded which).

The J gene is TRBJ1-4, the V gene TRBV5-1; TCRdb's D call of TRBD1 is untestable without DNA. CDR1 is SGHRS, CDR2 YFSETQ, per germline. The CDR3 has 16 amino acids. The CDR3: CASSLVGGGHNEKLFF.

The chain joins TRBV12-3 or TRBV12-4 to TRBJ2-5; TCRdb returns TRBD2, unconfirmable since there is no DNA. This CDR3 comprises 15 residues. The CDR3 loop is CASSLSLLRRETQYF.

The J gene is TRBJ1-6, the V gene TRBV6-5. The CDR3 has 16 amino acids. Germline values: CDR1 MNHEY, CDR2 SVGAGI. This CDR3 reads CASSYSSGHPRSPLHF.

The V and J genes are TRBV5-1 and TRBJ2-7; as DNA is missing, the TRBD1 call by TCRdb cannot be tested. Germline lookup yields CDR1 SGHRS and CDR2 YFSETQ. The CDR3 is 15 residues long. CDR3 region: CASSIRPGPTYEQYF.

V usage is TRBV12-3 or TRBV12-4 and J usage is TRBJ1-1. CDR3 length equals 14 residues. The CDR3 loop is CASSLISRNTEAFF.

This chain uses TRBV5-1 with TRBJ2-3; the D call of TRBD1 rests on TCRdb alone, since no DNA is present to check it. Germline V gene data show CDR1 as SGHRS and CDR2 as YFSETQ. This CDR3 has 12 amino acids. This chain's CDR3 is CASSSQGDTQYF.

The V call is TRBV12-5, the J call TRBJ2-2; the TCRdb D gene call, TRBD1, has no DNA to confirm it. The CDR3 runs 16 residues. Per the germline V gene, CDR1 is LGHNT and CDR2 is FRNRAP. CDR3 sequence: CASGLVVRGNTGELFF.

This sequence joins TRBV25-1 and TRBJ1-6. The CDR3 contains 14 residues. Germline CDR1 MGHDK, CDR2 SYGVNS. The CDR3 here is CASSRPIYNSPLHF.

The chain is built from TRBV12-3 or TRBV12-4 and TRBJ2-5; TCRdb names TRBD2, which stays unverified in the absence of DNA. This CDR3 spans 15 amino acids. CDR3 protein: CASSPGTSGGETQYF.

The V call is TRBV5-6, the J call TRBJ1-5; as DNA is missing, the TRBD1 call by TCRdb cannot be tested. There are 16 residues in the CDR3. The germline CDR1 and CDR2 sequences are SGHDT and YYEEEE. This CDR3 reads CASTSSLRQANQPQHF.

CDR3 sequence reads: CSVAVSRVGSGYTF. This sequence joins TRBV29-1 and TRBJ1-2; without DNA, the TCRdb call of TRBD1 cannot be checked. There are 14 residues in the CDR3. Looked up from germline, CDR1 is SQVTM and CDR2 is ANQGSEA. Variable domain in full (rest from reference TRBV29-1 and TRBJ1-2): SAVISQKPSRDICQRGTSLTIQCQVDSQVTMMFWYRQQPGQSLTLIATANQGSEATYESGFVIDKFPISRPNLTFSTLTVSNMSPEDSSIYLCSVAVSRVGSGYTFGSGTRLTVV.

The chain combines TRBV19 with TRBJ2-1; TCRdb proposes TRBD2, but this gene call is untestable without DNA. This CDR3 comprises 13 residues. Germline V lookup: CDR1 LNHDA, CDR2 SQIVND (reference sequence). The CDR3 loop is CASSPGLANEQFF.

This sequence joins TRBV7-2 and TRBJ1-2. The CDR3 has 14 amino acids. Germline loops: CDR1 SGHTA, CDR2 FQGNSA. This CDR3 reads CASSLSQSPYGYTF.

The chain combines TRBV6-1 with TRBJ2-1; there is no DNA to check the TCRdb D call of TRBD2. The length of the CDR3 is 17 residues. Germline V gene lookup returns CDR1 MNHNS and CDR2 SASEGT. CDR3: CASSGGFWPSGNHEQFF.

The V call is TRBV10-3, the J call TRBJ2-1. Germline CDR1 ENHRY, CDR2 SYGVKD. CDR3 length: 11 residues. The CDR3 protein is CAISERYEQFF.

The chain carries TRBV15 and TRBJ2-2; without DNA, the TCRdb call of TRBD1 cannot be checked. Germline V gene data show CDR1 as LNHNV and CDR2 as YYDKDF (reference sequence). The CDR3 length is 19 residues. CDR3 amino acids: CATSMDIGFLDTNTGELFF.

The rearrangement links TRBV6-6 to TRBJ2-1; TCRdb's D call of TRBD1 is untestable without DNA. The germline V gene has CDR1 MNHNY and CDR2 SVGAGI (reference sequence). This CDR3 contains 11 residues. The chain's CDR3 is CASSPGAEQFF.

The V call is TRBV20-1, the J call TRBJ2-7; the TCRdb D gene call, TRBD1, has no DNA to confirm it. The germline CDR1 and CDR2 sequences are DFQATT and SNEGSKA (reference sequence). This CDR3 region has 14 residues. CDR3 residues: CSAPDRVRFREQYF.

CDR3 region: CASRPGTPTDTQYF. The rearrangement joins TRBV28 to TRBJ2-3; TCRdb's assignment of TRBD1 cannot be checked, as there is no DNA. Germline V gene data show CDR1 as MDHEN and CDR2 as SYDVKM. The CDR3 length is 14 residues.

V gene TRBV27 combines with J gene TRBJ1-1. The germline gives CDR1 MNHEY, CDR2 SMNVEV (reference sequence). The CDR3 consists of 13 residues. The CDR3 region is CASSFNRRGEAFF.

The V gene is TRBV29-1, the J gene TRBJ2-7; TCRdb's D call of TRBD1 is untestable without DNA. Germline lookup yields CDR1 SQVTM and CDR2 ANQGSEA. This CDR3 is 13 amino acids long. The CDR3 here is CSVPGQGSLEQYF.

The gene calls are TRBV7-9 and TRBJ1-2; the D gene TCRdb calls, TRBD1, cannot be checked with no DNA. This CDR3 contains 16 residues. CDR1 and CDR2 from the germline V gene are SEHNR and FQNEAQ (reference sequence). The CDR3: CASSFGAGQRNYGYTF.

This chain uses TRBV9 with TRBJ2-2. Germline CDR1 and CDR2: SGDLS and YYNGEE. The CDR3 contains 15 residues. This CDR3 reads CASSRLSVDAGELFF.

The chain joins TRBV12-3 or TRBV12-4 to TRBJ2-7. The CDR3 consists of 14 residues. CDR3 amino acids: CASSSRVGSYEQYF.

V is TRBV7-8 and J is TRBJ2-2; TCRdb's D call, TRBD2, is unchecked because there is no DNA. The CDR3 consists of 16 residues. Germline values: CDR1 SGHVS, CDR2 FQNEAQ. CDR3 sequence reads: CASSFLALSNTGELFF.

V gene TRBV19 combines with J gene TRBJ2-5. This CDR3 spans 13 amino acids. Germline V gives CDR1 LNHDA, CDR2 SQIVND (reference sequence). CDR3 residues: CASSFRGQETQYF.

The CDR3 here is CASSLAAPEDEQFF. The chain recombines TRBV5-1 with TRBJ2-1; TCRdb gives TRBD2 as the D gene, but with no DNA this cannot be confirmed. This CDR3 region has 14 residues. In germline, CDR1 is SGHRS, CDR2 YFSETQ.

This chain joins TRBV5-1 and TRBJ2-5; checking the TCRdb D call of TRBD2 is not possible without DNA. The CDR3 sequence is 15 residues long. Per the germline V gene, CDR1 is SGHRS and CDR2 is YFSETQ. The CDR3 protein is CASSRDSTYQETQYF.

The rearrangement links TRBV7-9 to TRBJ1-1; TCRdb selects TRBD1, and the lack of DNA leaves this call unchecked. Per the germline V gene, CDR1 is SEHNR and CDR2 is FQNEAQ (reference sequence). CDR3 size: 14 residues. The CDR3 loop reads CASLRDSSNTEALF.

The chain is built from TRBV30 and TRBJ2-3. The CDR3 has 12 amino acids. Germline lookup yields CDR1 GTSNPN and CDR2 SVGIG (reference sequence). The chain's CDR3 is CAWGLSTDTQYF.